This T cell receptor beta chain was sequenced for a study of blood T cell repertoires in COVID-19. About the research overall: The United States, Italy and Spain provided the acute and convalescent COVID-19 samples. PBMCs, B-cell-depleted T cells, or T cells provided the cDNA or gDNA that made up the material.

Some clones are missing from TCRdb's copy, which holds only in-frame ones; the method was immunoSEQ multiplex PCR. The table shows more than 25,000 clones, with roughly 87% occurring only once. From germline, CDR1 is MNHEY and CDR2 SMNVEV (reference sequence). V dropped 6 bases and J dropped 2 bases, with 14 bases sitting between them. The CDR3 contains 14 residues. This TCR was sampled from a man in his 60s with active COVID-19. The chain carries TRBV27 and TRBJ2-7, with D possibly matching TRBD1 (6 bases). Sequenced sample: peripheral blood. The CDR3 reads CASSRTASTYEQYF. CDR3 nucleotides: TGTGCCAGCAGCCGGACAGCCAGTACCTACGAGCAGTACTTC.